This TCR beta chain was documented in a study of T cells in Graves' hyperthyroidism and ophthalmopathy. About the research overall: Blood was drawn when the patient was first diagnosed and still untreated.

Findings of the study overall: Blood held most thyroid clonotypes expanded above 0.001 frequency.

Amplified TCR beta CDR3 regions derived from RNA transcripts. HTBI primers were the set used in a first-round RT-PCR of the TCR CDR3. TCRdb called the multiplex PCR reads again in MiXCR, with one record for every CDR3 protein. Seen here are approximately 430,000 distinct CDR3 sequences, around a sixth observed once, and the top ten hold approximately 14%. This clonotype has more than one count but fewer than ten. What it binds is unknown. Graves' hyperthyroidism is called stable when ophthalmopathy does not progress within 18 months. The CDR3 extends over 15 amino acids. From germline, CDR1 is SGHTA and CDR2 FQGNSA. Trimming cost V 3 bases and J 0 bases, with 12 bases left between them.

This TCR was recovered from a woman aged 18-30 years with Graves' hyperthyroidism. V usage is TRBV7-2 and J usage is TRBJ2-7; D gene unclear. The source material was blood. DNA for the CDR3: TGTGCCAGCAGCTTGGGTTCTAGTAACTCCTACGAGCAGTACTTC. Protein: CASSLGSSNSYEQYF.